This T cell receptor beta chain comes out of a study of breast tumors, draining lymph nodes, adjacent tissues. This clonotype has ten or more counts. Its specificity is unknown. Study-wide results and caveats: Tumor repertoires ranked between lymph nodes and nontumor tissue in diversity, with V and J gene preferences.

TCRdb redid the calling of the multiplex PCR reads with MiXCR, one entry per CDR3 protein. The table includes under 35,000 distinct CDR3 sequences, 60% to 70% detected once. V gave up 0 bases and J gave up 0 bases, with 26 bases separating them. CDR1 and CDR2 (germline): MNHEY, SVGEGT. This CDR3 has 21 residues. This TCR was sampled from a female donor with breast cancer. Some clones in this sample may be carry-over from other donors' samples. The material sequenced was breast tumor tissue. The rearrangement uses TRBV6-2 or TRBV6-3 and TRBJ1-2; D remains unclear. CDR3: CASSYSISTEPYYPSNYGYTF. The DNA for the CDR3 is TGTGCCAGCAGTTACTCTATCTCGACGGAACCCTACTATCCCTCTAACTATGGCTACACCTTC.